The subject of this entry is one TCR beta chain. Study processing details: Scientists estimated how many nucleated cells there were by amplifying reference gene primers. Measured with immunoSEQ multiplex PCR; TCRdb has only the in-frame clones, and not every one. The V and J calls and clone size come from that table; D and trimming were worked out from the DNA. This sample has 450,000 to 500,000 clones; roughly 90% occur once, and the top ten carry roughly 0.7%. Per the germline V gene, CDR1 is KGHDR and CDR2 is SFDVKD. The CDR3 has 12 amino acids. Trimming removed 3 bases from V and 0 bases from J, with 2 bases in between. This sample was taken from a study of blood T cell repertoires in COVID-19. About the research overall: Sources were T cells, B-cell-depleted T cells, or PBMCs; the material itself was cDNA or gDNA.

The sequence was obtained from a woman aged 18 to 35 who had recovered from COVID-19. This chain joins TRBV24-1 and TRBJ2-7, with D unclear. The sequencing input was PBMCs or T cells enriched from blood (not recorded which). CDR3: CATSDHSYEQYF. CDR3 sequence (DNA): TGTGCCACCAGTGATCACTCCTACGAGCAGTACTTC.